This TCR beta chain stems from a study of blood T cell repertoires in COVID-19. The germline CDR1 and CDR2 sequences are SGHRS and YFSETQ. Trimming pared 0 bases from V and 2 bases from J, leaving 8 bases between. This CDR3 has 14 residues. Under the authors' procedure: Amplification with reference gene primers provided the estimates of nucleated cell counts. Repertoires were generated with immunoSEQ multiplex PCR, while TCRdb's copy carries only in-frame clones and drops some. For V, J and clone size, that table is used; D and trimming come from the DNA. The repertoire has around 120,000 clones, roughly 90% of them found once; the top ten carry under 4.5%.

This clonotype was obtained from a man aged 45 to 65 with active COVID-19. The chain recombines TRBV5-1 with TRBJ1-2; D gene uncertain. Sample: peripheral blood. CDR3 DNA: TGCGCCAGCAGCTTGGAGGCAGCGAACTATGGCTACACCTTC. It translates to CASSLEAANYGYTF.